This T cell receptor beta chain was sequenced during a study of identifying expanded T cells in peripheral blood. Notes on the study in general: Across healthy donors, higher total template counts meant significantly greater roughly two-week count variance. Differentially abundant clones: around 1.2 between replicates, 16.4 at about two weeks, 18 to 20 at four.

Assay: immunoSEQ multiplex PCR; the TCRdb copy retains only in-frame clones and omits some. The sample has fewer than 110,000 clones, around 90% seen once. During the collection period, no donor immune events like infections were recorded. The CDR3 has 14 residues. After removal of 7 bases from V and 2 bases from J, the junction contained 7 bases not matched to a gene. Germline values: CDR1 MNHNS, CDR2 SASEGT. Regarding this clone: Its specificity is not known.

The clonotype originates from a person aged 18 to 75 in good health. The sample was blood. The chain has TRBV6-1 and TRBJ1-1, with 7 bases identical to TRBD1. The CDR3 protein is CASTQDRTNTEAFF. The DNA of the CDR3 is TGTGCCAGCACTCAGGACAGGACAAACACTGAAGCTTTCTTT.